At least ten counts were recorded for the clone carrying this T cell receptor beta chain. The antigen is not known. This specimen belongs to a study of response to subunit inactivated influenza vaccine. Study-wide results and caveats: Few new T cells, the authors suggested, are recruited by each seasonal influenza vaccination.

Losses at the gene ends were 7 bases for V and 0 bases for J; bases not matched to a gene: 4. CDR3 size: 14 residues. In TCRdb, the RT-PCR reads were re-called with MiXCR into one record per CDR3 protein. The sample carries about 570,000 distinct CDR3 sequences, approximately 10% recorded once. The chain couples TRBV12-3 or TRBV12-4 to TRBJ2-3; 7 bases are a match to TRBD1. The specimen comprised PBMCs from blood, sampled on the day of vaccination. The receptor comes from a man aged 50-59 years who received an inactivated influenza vaccine. DNA for the CDR3: TGTGCCAGCAAACGACAGGGAAGCACAGATACGCAGTATTTT. This gives the protein CASKRQGSTDTQYF.